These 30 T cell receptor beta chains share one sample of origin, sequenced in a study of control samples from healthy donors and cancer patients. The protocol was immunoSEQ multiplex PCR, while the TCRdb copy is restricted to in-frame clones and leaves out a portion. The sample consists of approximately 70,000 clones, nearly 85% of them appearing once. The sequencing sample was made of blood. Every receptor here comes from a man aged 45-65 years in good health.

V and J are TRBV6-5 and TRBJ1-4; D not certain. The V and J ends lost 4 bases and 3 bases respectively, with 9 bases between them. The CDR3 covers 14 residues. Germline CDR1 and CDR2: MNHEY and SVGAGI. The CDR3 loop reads CASSWGRANEKLFF. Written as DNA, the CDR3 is TGTGCCAGCAGTTGGGGAAGAGCTAATGAAAAACTGTTTTTT.

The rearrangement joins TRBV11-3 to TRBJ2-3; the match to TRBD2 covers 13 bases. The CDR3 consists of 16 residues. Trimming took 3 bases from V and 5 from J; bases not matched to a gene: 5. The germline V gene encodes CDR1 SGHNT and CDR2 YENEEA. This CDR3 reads CASSFSRLAGGDTQYF. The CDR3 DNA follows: TGTGCCAGCAGCTTTAGTCGACTAGCGGGAGGAGATACGCAGTATTTT.

CDR3 DNA sequence: TGCAGCGGGACAGAGGCTACTTCTGAAGCTTTCTTT. It yields the protein CSGTEATSEAFF. The rearrangement joins TRBV29-1 to TRBJ1-1, with TRBD1 as a possible D gene (6 bases). The CDR3 contains 12 residues. Looked up from germline, CDR1 is SQVTM and CDR2 is ANQGSEA. The ends were cut back, 7 bases at V and 6 bases at J, with 15 bases in the middle.

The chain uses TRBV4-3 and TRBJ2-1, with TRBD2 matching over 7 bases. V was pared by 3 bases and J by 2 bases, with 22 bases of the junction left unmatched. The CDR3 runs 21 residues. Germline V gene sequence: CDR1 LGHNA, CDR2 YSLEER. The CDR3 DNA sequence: TGCGCCAGCAGCCACCCGGCCGGGGGGAATGACTCACCCGGGCCCTACAATGAGCAGTTCTTC. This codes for CASSHPAGGNDSPGPYNEQFF.

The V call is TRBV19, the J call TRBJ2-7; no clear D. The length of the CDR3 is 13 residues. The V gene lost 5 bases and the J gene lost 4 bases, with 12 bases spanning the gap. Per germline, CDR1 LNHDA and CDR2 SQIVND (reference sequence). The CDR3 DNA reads TGTGCCAGTAGTTTCCAGAACGGTTACGAGCAGTACTTC. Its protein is CASSFQNGYEQYF.

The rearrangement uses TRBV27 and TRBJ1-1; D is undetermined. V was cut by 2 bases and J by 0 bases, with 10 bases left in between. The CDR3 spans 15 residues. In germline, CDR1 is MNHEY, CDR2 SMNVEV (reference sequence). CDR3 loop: CASSLIGGMNTEAFF. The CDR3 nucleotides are TGTGCCAGCAGTTTAATAGGAGGCATGAACACTGAAGCTTTCTTT.

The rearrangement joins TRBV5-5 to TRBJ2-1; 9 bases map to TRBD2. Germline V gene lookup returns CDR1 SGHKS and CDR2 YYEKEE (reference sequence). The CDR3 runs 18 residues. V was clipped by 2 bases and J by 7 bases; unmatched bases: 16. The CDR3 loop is CASSFVGLAGRKRNEQFF. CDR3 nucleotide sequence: TGTGCCAGCAGCTTCGTAGGGCTAGCGGGACGTAAGAGGAATGAGCAGTTCTTC.

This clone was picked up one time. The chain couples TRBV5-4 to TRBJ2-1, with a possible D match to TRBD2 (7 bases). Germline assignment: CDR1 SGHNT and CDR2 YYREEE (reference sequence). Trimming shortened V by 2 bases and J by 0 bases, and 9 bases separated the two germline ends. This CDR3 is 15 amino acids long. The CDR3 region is CASSLGGASYNEQFF. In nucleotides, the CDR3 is TGTGCCAGCAGCTTAGGGGGGGCCTCCTACAATGAGCAGTTCTTC.

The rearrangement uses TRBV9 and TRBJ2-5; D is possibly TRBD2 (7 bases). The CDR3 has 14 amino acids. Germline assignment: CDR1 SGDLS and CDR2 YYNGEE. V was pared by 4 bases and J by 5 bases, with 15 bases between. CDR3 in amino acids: CASSMGGAEETQYF. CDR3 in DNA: TGTGCCAGCAGCATGGGGGGGGCGGAGGAGACCCAGTACTTC.

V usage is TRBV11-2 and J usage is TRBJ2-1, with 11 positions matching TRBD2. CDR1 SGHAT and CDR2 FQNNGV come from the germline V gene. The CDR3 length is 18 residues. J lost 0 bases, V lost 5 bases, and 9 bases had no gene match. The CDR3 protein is CASSKKLAGAFSYNEQFF. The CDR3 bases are TGTGCCAGCAGCAAAAAACTAGCGGGGGCCTTCTCCTACAATGAGCAGTTCTTC.

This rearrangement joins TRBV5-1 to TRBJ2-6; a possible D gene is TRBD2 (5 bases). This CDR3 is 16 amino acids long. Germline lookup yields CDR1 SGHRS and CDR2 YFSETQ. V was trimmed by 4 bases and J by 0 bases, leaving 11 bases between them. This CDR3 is CASSPGRSSGANVLTF. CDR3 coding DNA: TGCGCCAGCAGCCCGGGAAGGTCCTCTGGGGCCAACGTCCTGACTTTC.

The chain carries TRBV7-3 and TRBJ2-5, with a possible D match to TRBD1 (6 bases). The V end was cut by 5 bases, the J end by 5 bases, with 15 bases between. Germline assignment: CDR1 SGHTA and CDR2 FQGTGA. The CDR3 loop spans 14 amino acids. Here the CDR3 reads CASSLWGPGETQYF. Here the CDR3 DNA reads TGTGCCAGCAGCCTCTGGGGGCCCGGGGAGACCCAGTACTTC.

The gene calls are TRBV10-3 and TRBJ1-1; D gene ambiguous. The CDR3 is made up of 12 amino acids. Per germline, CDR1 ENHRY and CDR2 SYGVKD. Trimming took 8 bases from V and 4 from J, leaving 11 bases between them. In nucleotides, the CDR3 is TGTGCCATCGGGTTGGTGGCCACTGAAGCTTTCTTT. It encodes CAIGLVATEAFF.

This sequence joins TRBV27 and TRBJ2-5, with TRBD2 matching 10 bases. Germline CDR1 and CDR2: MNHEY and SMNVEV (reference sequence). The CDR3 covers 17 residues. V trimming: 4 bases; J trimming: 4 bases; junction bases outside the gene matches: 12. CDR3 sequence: CASSSLSSGGPVETQYF. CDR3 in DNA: TGTGCCAGCAGTTCCCTTTCTAGCGGGGGCCCCGTAGAGACCCAGTACTTC.

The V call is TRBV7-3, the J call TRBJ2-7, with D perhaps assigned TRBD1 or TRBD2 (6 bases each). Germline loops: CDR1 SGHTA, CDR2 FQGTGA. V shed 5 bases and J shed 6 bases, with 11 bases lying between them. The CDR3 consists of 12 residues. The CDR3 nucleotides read TGTGCCAGCAGCCCTGAGGGGGGCGAGCAGTACTTC. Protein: CASSPEGGEQYF.

The CDR3: CATSRDLVTVYEQYF. For the CDR3, the DNA is TGTGCCACCAGCAGAGATCTGGTGACAGTATACGAGCAGTACTTC. The chain carries TRBV15 and TRBJ2-7; D may be TRBD1 (5 bases). CDR1 and CDR2 from the germline V gene are LNHNV and YYDKDF (reference sequence). The CDR3 totals 15 residues. V gave up 0 bases and J gave up 4 bases, with 13 bases separating them.

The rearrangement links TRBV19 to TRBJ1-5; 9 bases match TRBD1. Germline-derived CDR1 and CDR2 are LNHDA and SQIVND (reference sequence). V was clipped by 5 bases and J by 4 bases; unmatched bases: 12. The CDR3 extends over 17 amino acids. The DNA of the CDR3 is TGTGCCAGTAGTCGTACTACAACCGGGACAGGGAATCAGCCCCAGCATTTT. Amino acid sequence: CASSRTTTGTGNQPQHF.

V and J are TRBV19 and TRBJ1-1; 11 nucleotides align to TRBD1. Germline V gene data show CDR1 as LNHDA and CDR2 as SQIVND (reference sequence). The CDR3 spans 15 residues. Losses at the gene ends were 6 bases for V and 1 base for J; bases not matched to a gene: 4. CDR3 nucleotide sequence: TGTGCCAGTAGCTGGACAGGGGGCAGGAACACTGAAGCTTTCTTT. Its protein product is CASSWTGGRNTEAFF.

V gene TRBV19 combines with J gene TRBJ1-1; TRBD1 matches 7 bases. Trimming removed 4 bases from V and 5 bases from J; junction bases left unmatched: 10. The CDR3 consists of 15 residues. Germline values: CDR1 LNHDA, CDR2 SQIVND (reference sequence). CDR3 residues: CASSKWTGKVTEAFF. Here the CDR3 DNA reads TGTGCCAGTAGTAAATGGACAGGCAAGGTGACTGAAGCTTTCTTT.

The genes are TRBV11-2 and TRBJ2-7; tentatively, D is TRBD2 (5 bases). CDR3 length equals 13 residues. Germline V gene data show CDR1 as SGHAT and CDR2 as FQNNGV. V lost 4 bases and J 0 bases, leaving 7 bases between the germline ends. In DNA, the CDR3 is TGTGCCAGCAGCTCGGGGAGCTCCTACGAGCAGTACTTC. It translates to CASSSGSSYEQYF.

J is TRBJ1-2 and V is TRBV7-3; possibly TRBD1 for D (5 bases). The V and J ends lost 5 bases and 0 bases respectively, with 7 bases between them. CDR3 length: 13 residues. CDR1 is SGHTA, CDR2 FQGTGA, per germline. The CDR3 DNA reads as TGTGCCAGCAGCCCGGGACCTAACTATGGCTACACCTTC. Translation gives CASSPGPNYGYTF.

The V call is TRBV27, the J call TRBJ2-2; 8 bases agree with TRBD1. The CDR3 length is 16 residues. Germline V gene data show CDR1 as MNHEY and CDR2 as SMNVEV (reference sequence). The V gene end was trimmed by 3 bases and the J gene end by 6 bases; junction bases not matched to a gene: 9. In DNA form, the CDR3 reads TGTGCCAGCAGTTTCCATGGACAGGGAAACGCCGGGGAGCTGTTTTTT. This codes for CASSFHGQGNAGELFF.

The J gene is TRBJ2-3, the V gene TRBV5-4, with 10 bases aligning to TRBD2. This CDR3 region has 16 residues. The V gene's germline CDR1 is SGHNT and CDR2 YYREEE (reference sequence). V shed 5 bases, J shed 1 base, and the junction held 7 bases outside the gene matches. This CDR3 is CASRKDLAGGTDTQYF. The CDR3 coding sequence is TGTGCCAGCAGGAAAGACCTAGCGGGGGGCACAGATACGCAGTATTTT. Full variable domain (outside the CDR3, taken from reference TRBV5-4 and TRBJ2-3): ETGVTQSPTHLIKTRGQQVTLRCSSQSGHNTVSWYQQALGQGPQFIFQYYREEENGRGNFPPRFSGLQFPNYSSELNVNALELDDSALYLCASRKDLAGGTDTQYFGPGTRLTVL.

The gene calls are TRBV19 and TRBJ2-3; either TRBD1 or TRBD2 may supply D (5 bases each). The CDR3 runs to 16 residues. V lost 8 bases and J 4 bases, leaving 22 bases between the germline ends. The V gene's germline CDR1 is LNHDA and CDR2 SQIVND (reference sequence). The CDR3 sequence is CASRWSVWGSSDTQYF. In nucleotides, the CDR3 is TGTGCCAGTCGTTGGTCCGTGTGGGGGAGTTCAGATACGCAGTATTTT.

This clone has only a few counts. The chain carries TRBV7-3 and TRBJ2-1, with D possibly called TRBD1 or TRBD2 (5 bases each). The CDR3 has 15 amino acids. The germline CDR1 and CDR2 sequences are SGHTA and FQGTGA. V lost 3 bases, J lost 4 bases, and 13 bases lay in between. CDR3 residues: CASSFDPGPYNEQFF. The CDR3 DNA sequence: TGTGCCAGCAGCTTCGATCCGGGACCATACAATGAGCAGTTCTTC.

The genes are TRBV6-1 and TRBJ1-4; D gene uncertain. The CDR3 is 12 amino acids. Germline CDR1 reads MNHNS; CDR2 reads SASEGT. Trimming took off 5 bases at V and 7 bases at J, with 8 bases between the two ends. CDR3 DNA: TGTGCCAGCAGTCTCATGGGTGAAAAACTGTTTTTT. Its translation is CASSLMGEKLFF.

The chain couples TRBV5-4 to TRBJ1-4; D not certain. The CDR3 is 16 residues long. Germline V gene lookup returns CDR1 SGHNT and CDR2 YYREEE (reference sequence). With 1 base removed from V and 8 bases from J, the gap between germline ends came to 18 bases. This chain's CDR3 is CASSLNGGSPQEKLFF. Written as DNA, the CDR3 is TGTGCCAGCAGCTTGAACGGTGGCTCGCCCCAGGAAAAACTGTTTTTT.

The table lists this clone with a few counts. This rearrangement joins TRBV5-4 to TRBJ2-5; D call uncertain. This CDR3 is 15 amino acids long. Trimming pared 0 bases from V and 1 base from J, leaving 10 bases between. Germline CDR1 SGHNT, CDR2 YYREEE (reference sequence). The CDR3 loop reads CASSLDGSRQETQYF. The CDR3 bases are TGTGCCAGCAGCTTGGATGGCTCCCGCCAAGAGACCCAGTACTTC.

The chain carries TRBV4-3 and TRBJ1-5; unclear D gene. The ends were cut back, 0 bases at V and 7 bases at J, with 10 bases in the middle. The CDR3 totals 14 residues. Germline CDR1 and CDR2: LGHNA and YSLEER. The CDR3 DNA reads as TGCGCCAGCAGCCAAGATGCAGTTAGCCAGCCCCAGCATTTT. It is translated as CASSQDAVSQPQHF.

The CDR3 loop reads CASRPGFESYTF. The CDR3 DNA reads as TGTGCCAGCAGACCAGGGTTCGAAAGCTACACCTTC. V is TRBV2 and J is TRBJ1-2; the D gene is possibly TRBD1 (5 bases). V lost 6 bases to trimming and J lost 9 bases, with 14 bases between them. Germline-derived CDR1 and CDR2 are SNHLY and FYNNEI. This CDR3 region has 12 residues.